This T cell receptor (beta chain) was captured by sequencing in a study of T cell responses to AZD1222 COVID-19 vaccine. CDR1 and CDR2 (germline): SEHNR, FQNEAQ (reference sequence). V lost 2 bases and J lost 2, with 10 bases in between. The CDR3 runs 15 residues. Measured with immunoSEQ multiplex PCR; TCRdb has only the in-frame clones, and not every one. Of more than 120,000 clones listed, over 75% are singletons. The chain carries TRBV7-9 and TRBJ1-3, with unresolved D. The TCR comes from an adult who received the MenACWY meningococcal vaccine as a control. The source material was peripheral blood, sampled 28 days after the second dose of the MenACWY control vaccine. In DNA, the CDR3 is TGTGCCAGCAGCTTAACGGAATTGGCTGGAAACACCATATATTTT. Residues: CASSLTELAGNTIYF.